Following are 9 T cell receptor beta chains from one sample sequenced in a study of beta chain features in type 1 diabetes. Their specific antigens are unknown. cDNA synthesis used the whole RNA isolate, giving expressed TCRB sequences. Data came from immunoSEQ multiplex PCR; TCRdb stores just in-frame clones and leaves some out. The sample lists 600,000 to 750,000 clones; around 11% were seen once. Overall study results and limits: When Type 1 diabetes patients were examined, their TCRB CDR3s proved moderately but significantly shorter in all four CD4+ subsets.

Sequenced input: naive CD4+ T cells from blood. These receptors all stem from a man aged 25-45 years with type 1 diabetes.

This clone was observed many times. In nucleotides, the CDR3 is TGTGCCAGCAGCAAAGTTCTCTACGAGCAGTACTTC. It translates to CASSKVLYEQYF. The chain uses TRBV21-1 and TRBJ2-7; the DNA was not used to check the table's D call, TRBD2. TRBV21-1 is a known pseudogene. The CDR3 has 12 amino acids.

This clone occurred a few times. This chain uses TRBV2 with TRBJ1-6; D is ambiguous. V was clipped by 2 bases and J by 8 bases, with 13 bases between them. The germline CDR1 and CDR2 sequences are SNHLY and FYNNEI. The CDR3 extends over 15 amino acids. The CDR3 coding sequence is TGTGCCAGCAGTGAACTCGGAGGGCGGGATTCACCCCTCCACTTT. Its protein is CASSELGGRDSPLHF.

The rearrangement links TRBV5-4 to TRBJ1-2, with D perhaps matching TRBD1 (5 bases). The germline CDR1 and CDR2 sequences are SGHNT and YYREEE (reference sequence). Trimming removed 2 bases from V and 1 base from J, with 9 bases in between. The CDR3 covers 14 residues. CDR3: CASSFRDLNYGYTF. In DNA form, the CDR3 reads TGTGCCAGCAGCTTCCGGGACCTTAACTATGGCTACACCTTC.

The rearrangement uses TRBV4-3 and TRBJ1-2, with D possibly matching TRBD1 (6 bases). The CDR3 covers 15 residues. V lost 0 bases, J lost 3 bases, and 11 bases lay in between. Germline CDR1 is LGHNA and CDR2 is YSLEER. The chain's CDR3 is CASSQDLDSYYGYTF. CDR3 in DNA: TGCGCCAGCAGCCAAGATCTGGACAGCTACTATGGCTACACCTTC.

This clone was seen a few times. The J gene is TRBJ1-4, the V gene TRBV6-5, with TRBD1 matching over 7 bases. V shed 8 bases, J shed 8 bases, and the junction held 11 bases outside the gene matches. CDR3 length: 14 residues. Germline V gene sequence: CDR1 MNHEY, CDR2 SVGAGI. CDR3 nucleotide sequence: TGTGCCAGCCATAGTGGACAGGACGAAGAAAAACTGTTTTTT. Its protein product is CASHSGQDEEKLFF.

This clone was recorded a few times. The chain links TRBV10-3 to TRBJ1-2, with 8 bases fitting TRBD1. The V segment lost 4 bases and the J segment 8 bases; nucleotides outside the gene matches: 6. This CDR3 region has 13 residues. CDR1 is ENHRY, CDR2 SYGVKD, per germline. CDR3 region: CAISGDRTQGYTF. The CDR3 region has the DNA TGTGCCATCAGTGGGGACAGGACGCAGGGCTACACCTTC.

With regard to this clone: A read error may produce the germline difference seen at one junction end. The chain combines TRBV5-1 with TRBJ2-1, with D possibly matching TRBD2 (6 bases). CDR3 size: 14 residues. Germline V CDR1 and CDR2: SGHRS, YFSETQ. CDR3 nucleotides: TGCGCCAGCGGCTTGGGAGGTGGGTACAATGAGCAGTTCTTC. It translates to CASGLGGGYNEQFF.

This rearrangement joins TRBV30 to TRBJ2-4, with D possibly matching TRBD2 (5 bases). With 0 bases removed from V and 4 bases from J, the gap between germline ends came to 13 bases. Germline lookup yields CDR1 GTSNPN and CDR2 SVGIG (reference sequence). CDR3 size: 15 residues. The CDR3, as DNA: TGTGCCTGGAGTGTACGAGCTAGCCAGAAAAACATTCAGTACTTC. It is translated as CAWSVRASQKNIQYF.

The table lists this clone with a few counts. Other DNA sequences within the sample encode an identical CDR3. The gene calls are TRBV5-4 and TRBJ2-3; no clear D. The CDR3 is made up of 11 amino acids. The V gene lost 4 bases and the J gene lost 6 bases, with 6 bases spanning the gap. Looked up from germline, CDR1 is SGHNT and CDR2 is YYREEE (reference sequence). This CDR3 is CASSLEDTQYF. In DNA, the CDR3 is TGTGCCAGCAGCCTGGAGGATACGCAGTATTTT.